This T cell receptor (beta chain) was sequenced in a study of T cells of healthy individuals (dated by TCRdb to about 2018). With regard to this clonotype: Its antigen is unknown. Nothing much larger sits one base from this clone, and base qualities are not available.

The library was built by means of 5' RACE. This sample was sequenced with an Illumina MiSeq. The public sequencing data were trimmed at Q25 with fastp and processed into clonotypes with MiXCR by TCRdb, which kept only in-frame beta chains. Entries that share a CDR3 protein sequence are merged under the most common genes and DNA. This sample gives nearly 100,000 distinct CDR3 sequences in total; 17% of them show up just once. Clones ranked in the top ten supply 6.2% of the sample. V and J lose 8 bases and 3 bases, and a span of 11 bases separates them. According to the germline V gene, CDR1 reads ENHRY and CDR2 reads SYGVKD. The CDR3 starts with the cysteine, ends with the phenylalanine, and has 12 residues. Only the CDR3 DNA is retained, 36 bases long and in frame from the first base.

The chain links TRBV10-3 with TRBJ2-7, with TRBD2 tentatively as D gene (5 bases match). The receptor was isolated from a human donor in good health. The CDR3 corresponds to CAIAGRGYEQYF. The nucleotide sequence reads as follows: TGTGCCATCGCCGGACGGGGCTACGAGCAGTACTTC.